The 15 T cell receptor beta chains listed next were all sequenced from one sample in a study of graft-versus-host responses after intestinal transplantation. The data were produced by immunoSEQ multiplex PCR, yet TCRdb's version contains in-frame clones alone and is incomplete. The sample includes some 110,000 clones, 85% to 95% of them seen just once. For these receptors, no antigen is known. The sequenced sample was unstimulated CD8+ T cells sorted from spleen or lymph node cells, obtained before transplant. All receptors derive from a human donor who was the organ donor for an intestinal transplant.

V and J are TRBV5-4 and TRBJ2-7; D perhaps matches TRBD2 (5 bases). V was cut by 4 bases and J by 0 bases, with 11 bases left in between. The CDR3 totals 14 residues. The germline V gene encodes CDR1 SGHNT and CDR2 YYREEE (reference sequence). Here the CDR3 reads CASSRRGTSYEQYF. CDR3 DNA: TGTGCCAGCAGCCGCCGGGGTACCTCCTACGAGCAGTACTTC.

This rearrangement joins TRBV4-3 to TRBJ1-4, with TRBD1 identical over 8 bases. Germline V gene data show CDR1 as LGHNA and CDR2 as YSLEER. Trimming cost V 1 base and J 8 bases; bases outside gene matches: 6. This CDR3 is built from 15 residues. The CDR3 region has the DNA TGCGCCAGCAGCCAAGGACAGGGGTTGGGCGAAAAACTGTTTTTT. Protein product: CASSQGQGLGEKLFF.

V gene TRBV7-9 combines with J gene TRBJ2-3; TRBD2 might be the D (7 bases). The V end lost 5 bases, the J end lost 4 bases, and 19 bases lay between the germline ends. Germline V gene sequence: CDR1 SEHNR, CDR2 FQNEAQ (reference sequence). This CDR3 is 16 amino acids long. As DNA, the CDR3 is TGTGCCAGCAGCCCCCCGACTGGGGGGGCTCCAGATACGCAGTATTTT. It yields the protein CASSPPTGGAPDTQYF. Based on the CDR3 plus reference TRBV7-9 and TRBJ2-3, the full variable domain is DTGVSQNPRHKITKRGQNVTFRCDPISEHNRLYWYRQTLGQGPEFLTYFQNEAQLEKSRLLSDRFSAERPKGSFSTLEIQRTEQGDSAMYLCASSPPTGGAPDTQYFGPGTRLTVL.

The chain employs TRBV19 and TRBJ2-5, with D perhaps TRBD1 or TRBD2 (5 bases each). Trimming cost V 8 bases and J 5 bases, with 18 bases left between them. Per germline, CDR1 LNHDA and CDR2 SQIVND (reference sequence). This CDR3 spans 14 amino acids. The CDR3 region is CASGGITVEETQYF. The CDR3 nucleotides read TGTGCCAGTGGGGGAATAACGGTCGAGGAGACCCAGTACTTC.

The chain links TRBV27 to TRBJ1-2; D gene unclear. V was clipped by 5 bases and J by 8 bases, with 18 bases between them. The CDR3 sequence is 14 residues long. Germline lookup yields CDR1 MNHEY and CDR2 SMNVEV (reference sequence). In nucleotides, the CDR3 is TGTGCCAGCAGTCAATCAAACCTAACCCCGGGCTACACCTTC. Protein product: CASSQSNLTPGYTF.

The chain employs TRBV27 and TRBJ1-2, with D maybe TRBD1 (6 bases). Trimming took 0 bases from V and 0 from J, leaving 8 bases between them. Germline V gene sequence: CDR1 MNHEY, CDR2 SMNVEV (reference sequence). The CDR3 has 15 amino acids. The CDR3 here is CASSLSPGANYGYTF. CDR3 in DNA: TGTGCCAGCAGTTTATCGCCAGGGGCTAACTATGGCTACACCTTC.

The chain uses TRBV19 and TRBJ2-7, with TRBD1 matching over 7 bases. There are 13 residues in the CDR3. The V gene's germline CDR1 is LNHDA and CDR2 SQIVND (reference sequence). V shed 5 bases and J 0 bases; nucleotides not matched to a gene: 1. CDR3 bases: TGTGCCAGTAGTTACAGGGGCTCCTACGAGCAGTACTTC. Protein sequence: CASSYRGSYEQYF.

The chain has TRBV5-4 and TRBJ1-2; D unclear. The CDR3 runs 15 residues. The germline CDR1 and CDR2 sequences are SGHNT and YYREEE (reference sequence). V was pared by 2 bases and J by 2 bases, with 13 bases between. CDR3 coding DNA: TGTGCCAGCAGCTTAGGTGTTTCAGCGAACTATGGCTACACCTTC. The encoded protein is CASSLGVSANYGYTF.

J is TRBJ2-3 and V is TRBV10-3; 8 nucleotides match TRBD2. Germline loops: CDR1 ENHRY, CDR2 SYGVKD. The CDR3 sequence is 15 residues long. V dropped 3 bases and J dropped 2; count of bases not matched to a gene: 4. The CDR3 DNA reads as TGTGCCATCAGTGAACGGGAGGGTTACACAGATACGCAGTATTTT. Encoded protein: CAISEREGYTDTQYF.

This chain links TRBV13 with TRBJ2-7; maybe TRBD2 (5 bases). Germline-derived CDR1 and CDR2 are PRHDT and FYEKMQ (reference sequence). The CDR3 contains 16 residues. Between the trimmed V and J ends, which lost 3 bases and 4 bases, there was a span of 19 bases. CDR3 nucleotides: TGTGCCAGCAGCTTTTCTAAGGAGGCGAAGCCGTACGAGCAGTACTTC. As protein: CASSFSKEAKPYEQYF.

The rearrangement joins TRBV9 to TRBJ1-3, with D possibly TRBD1 on 5 matching bases. CDR1 and CDR2 (germline): SGDLS, YYNGEE. The CDR3 contains 13 residues. V lost 2 bases and J lost 9, with 12 bases in between. For the CDR3, the DNA is TGTGCCAGCAGCGTTGGGACTGGGGGCACCATATATTTT. It specifies CASSVGTGGTIYF.

This chain joins TRBV4-1 and TRBJ2-1, with 8 bases lining up with TRBD2. This CDR3 is built from 16 residues. Germline values: CDR1 MGHRA, CDR2 YSYEKL. Trimming cost V 0 bases and J 6 bases; bases outside gene matches: 7. DNA of the CDR3: TGCGCCAGCAGCCAAGATAAGTCTAGCGGGTTCAATGAGCAGTTCTTC. Protein product: CASSQDKSSGFNEQFF.

This chain connects TRBV5-1 to TRBJ2-5; maybe TRBD2 (5 bases). This CDR3 is built from 16 residues. Germline values: CDR1 SGHRS, CDR2 YFSETQ. Between the trimmed V and J ends, which lost 2 bases and 5 bases, there was a span of 19 bases. CDR3 in DNA: TGCGCCAGCAGCTTAACCCTAGCAGAGGCTAGGGAGACCCAGTACTTC. This encodes CASSLTLAEARETQYF.

The chain uses TRBV6-6 and TRBJ1-2; TRBD1 is a possible D gene (5 bases). CDR3 length: 15 amino acids. The germline gives CDR1 MNHNY, CDR2 SVGAGI (reference sequence). V lost 0 bases, J lost 5 bases, and 13 bases lay in between. CDR3 DNA sequence: TGTGCCAGCAGTTACTCGGGCGGGGGACCGTATGGCTACACCTTC. Its translation: CASSYSGGGPYGYTF.

This chain uses TRBV6-5 with TRBJ2-7, with a weak D call TRBD2 (5 bases). Germline V gene data show CDR1 as MNHEY and CDR2 as SVGAGI. V lost 2 bases, J lost 0 bases, and 11 bases lay in between. The CDR3 contains 15 residues. The CDR3 sequence is CASSYDGRDSYEQYF. The CDR3 coding sequence is TGTGCCAGCAGTTACGACGGACGGGACTCCTACGAGCAGTACTTC.